This entry lists 20 T cell receptor beta chains sequenced from one sample in a study of T cell changes during pregnancy in multiple sclerosis. Assay used: immunoSEQ multiplex PCR; TCRdb lists only in-frame clones, some missing. This table holds 55,000 to 75,000 clones, 80% to 95% found once. The source was CD8+ T cells from peripheral blood mononuclear cells, collected in the second trimester of pregnancy. The receptors shown here come from a female donor with multiple sclerosis, enrolled in a pregnancy study.

The gene calls are TRBV15 and TRBJ1-3, with a possible D match to TRBD1 (6 bases). The CDR3 contains 18 residues. From germline, CDR1 is LNHNV and CDR2 YYDKDF (reference sequence). V dropped 4 bases and J dropped 2 bases, with 21 bases sitting between them. This CDR3 reads CATSTNLWGGQTGNTIYF. CDR3 bases: TGTGCCACCAGCACGAACCTTTGGGGGGGCCAAACTGGAAACACCATATATTTT.

The chain has TRBV27 and TRBJ2-7, with D maybe TRBD1 (5 bases). Trimming removed 5 bases at V and 0 bases at J, with 20 bases between. The germline V gene has CDR1 MNHEY and CDR2 SMNVEV (reference sequence). The CDR3 has 17 amino acids. The CDR3 DNA reads as TGTGCCAGCAGTCTACTCCAACCTACAGGTTCCTCCTACGAGCAGTACTTC. Translating it yields CASSLLQPTGSSYEQYF.

The J gene is TRBJ2-7, the V gene TRBV20-1, with 9 positions matching TRBD1. There are 11 residues in the CDR3. V lost 6 bases to trimming and J lost 6 bases; unmatched junction nucleotides: 3. Germline V gene data show CDR1 as DFQATT and CDR2 as SNEGSKA (reference sequence). CDR3 in DNA: TGCAGTGCGGGACAGGGTCGCGAGCAGTACTTC. This encodes CSAGQGREQYF.

The chain uses TRBV9 and TRBJ2-2, with D possibly being TRBD2 (6 bases). Trimming took 9 bases from V and 4 from J, leaving 16 bases between them. Germline CDR1 reads SGDLS; CDR2 reads YYNGEE. The CDR3 is made up of 14 amino acids. The DNA of the CDR3 is TGTGCCACCGGCCAGGGAGGCGGCACCGGGGAGCTGTTTTTT. Translated, it gives CATGQGGGTGELFF.

The chain links TRBV7-8 to TRBJ2-1; 12 bases fit TRBD2. CDR1 and CDR2 (germline): SGHVS, FQNEAQ. V was pared by 4 bases and J by 3 bases, with 1 base of the junction left unmatched. The CDR3 is 15 amino acids. Here the CDR3 reads CASSSLAGGYNEQFF. DNA for the CDR3: TGTGCCAGCAGCTCACTAGCGGGAGGCTACAATGAGCAGTTCTTC.

This chain joins TRBV6-1 and TRBJ1-1; 7 bases fit TRBD1. Trimming took 6 bases from V and 8 from J; bases not matched to a gene: 12. This CDR3 has 14 amino acids. The germline CDR1 and CDR2 sequences are MNHNS and SASEGT. The CDR3 loop is CASSDGQEGQEAFF. The CDR3 coding sequence is TGTGCCAGCAGCGATGGACAGGAGGGGCAGGAAGCTTTCTTT.

The rearrangement joins TRBV28 to TRBJ1-5; no firm D call. Trimming removed 6 bases at V and 4 bases at J, with 16 bases between. The CDR3 consists of 15 residues. Germline CDR1 and CDR2: MDHEN and SYDVKM. The CDR3 here is CASRPEGLGNQPQHF. CDR3 nucleotide sequence: TGTGCCAGCAGGCCCGAGGGTTTAGGGAATCAGCCCCAGCATTTT.

V is TRBV15 and J is TRBJ2-3; D is possibly TRBD1 (5 bases). The CDR3 is 16 residues long. Trimming removed 0 bases at V and 2 bases at J, with 12 bases between. Germline V gene sequence: CDR1 LNHNV, CDR2 YYDKDF (reference sequence). The CDR3 DNA follows: TGTGCCACCAGCAGAGAGCCGGGCAGGGACACAGATACGCAGTATTTT. As protein: CATSREPGRDTDTQYF.

The J gene is TRBJ2-7, the V gene TRBV28, with D perhaps TRBD1 (5 bases). Germline loops: CDR1 MDHEN, CDR2 SYDVKM. The CDR3 is 13 residues long. Trimming removed 0 bases at V and 7 bases at J, with 10 bases between. The CDR3 reads CASSLWGPREQYF. The DNA of the CDR3 is TGTGCCAGCAGTTTATGGGGGCCGAGGGAGCAGTACTTC. The full variable domain, its missing parts supplied by reference TRBV28 and TRBJ2-7, is DVKVTQSSRYLVKRTGEKVFLECVQDMDHENMFWYRQDPGLGLRLIYFSYDVKMKEKGDIPEGYSVSREKKERFSLILESASTNQTSMYLCASSLWGPREQYFGPGTRLTVT.

The chain couples TRBV2 to TRBJ2-1, with D hard to call. Germline V gene lookup returns CDR1 SNHLY and CDR2 FYNNEI. The V end lost 10 bases, the J end lost 0 bases, and 13 bases lay between the germline ends. CDR3 length: 14 residues. The CDR3 here is CAIKTSNSYNEQFF. In DNA, the CDR3 is TGTGCCATCAAGACTTCTAACTCCTACAATGAGCAGTTCTTC.

The V call is TRBV4-2, the J call TRBJ2-7, with D unresolved. The length of the CDR3 is 14 residues. The V gene lost 0 bases and the J gene lost 4 bases, with 10 bases spanning the gap. Germline values: CDR1 LGHNA, CDR2 YNFKEQ. The CDR3 DNA follows: TGTGCCAGCAGCCAAGATCCCGTCGGGTACGAGCAGTACTTC. Its translation is CASSQDPVGYEQYF.

This clone was picked up one time. V and J are TRBV19 and TRBJ2-2; 10 positions agree with TRBD1. The length of the CDR3 is 15 residues. The J segment lost 6 bases and the V segment lost 2 bases, leaving 3 bases of the junction unmatched. CDR1 and CDR2 (germline): LNHDA, SQIVND (reference sequence). The CDR3 reads CASSIMDRGAGELFF. Here the CDR3 DNA reads TGTGCCAGTAGTATAATGGACAGGGGGGCCGGGGAGCTGTTTTTT.

This clone appeared a single time. This rearrangement joins TRBV19 to TRBJ1-2; perhaps TRBD1 as D (5 bases). CDR3 length: 16 amino acids. V lost 1 base and J 0 bases, leaving 12 bases between the germline ends. Germline CDR1 LNHDA, CDR2 SQIVND (reference sequence). This CDR3 reads CASSIAGGLANYGYTF. The DNA of the CDR3 is TGTGCCAGTAGTATAGCTGGGGGACTCGCTAACTATGGCTACACCTTC.

The chain recombines TRBV6-5 with TRBJ1-1; possibly TRBD1 for D (6 bases). The V gene's germline CDR1 is MNHEY and CDR2 SVGAGI. The CDR3 contains 12 residues. Trimming removed 5 bases at V and 4 bases at J, with 8 bases between. The CDR3 sequence is CASSVGGTEAFF. The CDR3 DNA reads TGTGCCAGCAGTGTAGGGGGCACTGAAGCTTTCTTT.

J is TRBJ2-1 and V is TRBV9; possible D gene TRBD2, 6 bases. The V end lost 7 bases, the J end lost 1 base, and 15 bases lay between the germline ends. The germline V gene has CDR1 SGDLS and CDR2 YYNGEE. This CDR3 is 15 amino acids long. The DNA of the CDR3 is TGTGCCAGCGGTCAAGAAGCGGGTTCCTACAATGAGCAGTTCTTC. It translates to CASGQEAGSYNEQFF.

The V call is TRBV6-5, the J call TRBJ2-1; 7 positions agree with TRBD1. This CDR3 comprises 16 residues. The germline CDR1 and CDR2 sequences are MNHEY and SVGAGI. The junction had 9 bases not matched to a gene; V was cut back by 3 bases and J by 4 bases. DNA for the CDR3: TGTGCCAGCAGTTATTTGACAGGGTCCAGGTACAATGAGCAGTTCTTC. Translating gives CASSYLTGSRYNEQFF.

V is TRBV19 and J is TRBJ2-5; D gene unclear. V lost 3 bases, J lost 1 base, and 15 bases lay in between. Germline values: CDR1 LNHDA, CDR2 SQIVND (reference sequence). This CDR3 comprises 16 residues. The CDR3 nucleotides are TGTGCCAGTAGTATCGGTGCGGTAAAAGTCCAAGAGACCCAGTACTTC. Amino acid sequence: CASSIGAVKVQETQYF.

This clone was detected only a few times. The rearrangement links TRBV9 to TRBJ1-1; no definite D call. There are 12 residues in the CDR3. Germline V gene lookup returns CDR1 SGDLS and CDR2 YYNGEE. V lost 7 bases and J lost 4, with 11 bases in between. The CDR3, as DNA: TGTGCCAGCTCCCGCGGCGGCACTGAAGCTTTCTTT. Translation gives CASSRGGTEAFF.

This rearrangement joins TRBV15 to TRBJ1-1, with a possible D match to TRBD1 (5 bases). Trimming left V 4 bases short and J 4 bases short, with 16 bases between. Germline values: CDR1 LNHNV, CDR2 YYDKDF (reference sequence). CDR3 size: 15 residues. CDR3 DNA sequence: TGTGCCACCAGCAATCTCGGAGGGGACCTCACTGAAGCTTTCTTT. Translating it yields CATSNLGGDLTEAFF.

The chain has TRBV29-1 and TRBJ1-3, with D possibly matching TRBD1 (6 bases). This CDR3 has 14 residues. V was trimmed by 3 bases and J by 0 bases, leaving 9 bases between them. Looked up from germline, CDR1 is SQVTM and CDR2 is ANQGSEA. The CDR3 loop reads CSVEWDISGNTIYF. The CDR3 DNA is TGCAGCGTTGAGTGGGACATCTCTGGAAACACCATATATTTT.